This T cell receptor (beta chain) was sequenced for a study of vaccination and CD4 T cells after COVID-19. Study overall: Ranging from 14 to 241, the interval between dose two and post-vaccine sampling had a median of roughly 2.5 months.

With the Oncomine TCR Beta short-read assay, DNA from cultured CD4+ T cells was sequenced. In this case, cultured CD4+ T cells provided the extracted genomic DNA. TCRdb reanalysed the PCR reads using MiXCR and keeps one entry per CDR3 protein. The sample records about 10,000 distinct CDR3 sequences, over 50% being singletons. This clonotype was detected only a few times. Antigen unknown. Treatment meaning: roughly 11-day PBMC culture with coronavirus spike peptide pools or control peptides (ViraFEST assay). Every well contained more than 1.5 million PBMCs, which were grown with approximately 9.6 IU/ml IL-2 and roughly 9.7 ug/ml peptide pools. These CD4+ T cells came from approximately eleven-day cultures by negative selection. The source of this sequence is a human donor who had recovered from COVID-19. Sequences were obtained from CD4+ T cells from blood, cultured in vitro.

The CDR3 DNA follows: TGTGCCAGCAGCGCACAGGGGGCGGCGGCTGGGGCCAACGTCCTGACTTTC. Its protein is CASSAQGAAAGANVLTF. The genes are TRBV7-2 and TRBJ2-6; 9 bases agree with TRBD1. V shed 5 bases and J 2 bases; nucleotides not matched to a gene: 7. CDR1 is SGHTA and CDR2 is FQGNSA in the germline V gene. The CDR3 spans 17 residues.